Listed below are T cell receptor beta chains from one sample, sequenced in a study of T cell repertoires in cytomegalovirus infection. TCRdb recomputed calls from the reads with MiXCR, one row per CDR3 protein. This sample has just under 550,000 distinct CDR3 sequences, with 26% found just once. Sequenced sample: PBMCs. All receptors derive from a human donor in good health (CMV status not recorded). Some clones in this sample may be carry-over from other donors' samples. Both conserved end residues are part of each CDR3. The order of the fields is V gene, J gene, D gene, clone size, CDR3 protein, CDR3 DNA. A D gene is named only where the DNA matches it firmly. Rows give clone size only sometimes, using once, few, many, or a class for an expanded clone.

v_call: TRBV10-3
j_call: TRBJ1-5
d_call: NA
clone_size: many
cdr3_aa: CATGPADFNQPQHF
cdr3_nt: TGTGCCACCGGGCCGGCTGACTTCAATCAGCCCCAGCATTTT

v_call: TRBV6-2/TRBV6-3
j_call: TRBJ2-1
d_call: NA
clone_size: few
cdr3_aa: CASSPRGVQPYNEQFF
cdr3_nt: TGTGCCAGCAGCCCTCGGGGCGTCCAGCCTTACAATGAGCAGTTCTTC

v_call: TRBV6-1
j_call: TRBJ2-2
d_call: TRBD2
clone_size: many
cdr3_aa: CASSEARLAANTGELFF
cdr3_nt: TGTGCCAGCAGTGAAGCCAGACTAGCGGCGAACACCGGGGAGCTGTTTTTT

v_call: TRBV12-3/TRBV12-4
j_call: TRBJ1-5
d_call: NA
clone_size: NA
cdr3_aa: CASSLYRYNQPQHF
cdr3_nt: TGTGCCAGCAGTTTATACAGATACAATCAGCCCCAGCATTTT

v_call: TRBV19
j_call: TRBJ2-3
d_call: NA
clone_size: NA
cdr3_aa: CASSIRAASTDTQYF
cdr3_nt: TGTGCCAGTAGTATCAGAGCAGCAAGCACAGATACGCAGTATTTT

v_call: TRBV6-8
j_call: TRBJ1-5
d_call: NA
clone_size: NA
cdr3_aa: CASSYSDLYSNQPQHF
cdr3_nt: TGTGCCAGCAGTTACTCGGACCTATATAGCAATCAGCCCCAGCATTTT

v_call: TRBV28
j_call: TRBJ2-1
d_call: TRBD1
clone_size: NA
cdr3_aa: CASSFSPGGYNEQFF
cdr3_nt: TGTGCCAGCAGTTTTTCGCCAGGGGGCTACAATGAGCAGTTCTTC

v_call: TRBV6-5
j_call: TRBJ2-6
d_call: TRBD2
clone_size: many
cdr3_aa: CASSRTSGSSGANVLTF
cdr3_nt: TGTGCCAGCAGTCGGACTAGCGGTAGCTCTGGGGCCAACGTCCTGACTTTC

v_call: TRBV20-1
j_call: TRBJ2-4
d_call: TRBD2
clone_size: NA
cdr3_aa: CSLLAGARVAKNIQYF
cdr3_nt: TGCAGTCTCCTAGCGGGAGCTCGCGTAGCCAAAAACATTCAGTACTTC

v_call: TRBV6-6
j_call: TRBJ2-7
d_call: TRBD2
clone_size: NA
cdr3_aa: CASSYPSGNEQYF
cdr3_nt: TGTGCCAGCAGTTACCCTAGCGGGAACGAGCAGTACTTC

v_call: TRBV5-1
j_call: TRBJ2-2
d_call: NA
clone_size: once
cdr3_aa: CASSLERQRNTGELFF
cdr3_nt: TGCGCCAGCAGCTTGGAAAGGCAGCGGAACACCGGGGAGCTGTTTTTT

v_call: TRBV7-2
j_call: TRBJ1-2
d_call: TRBD1
clone_size: few
cdr3_aa: CASSQGQGLYGYTF
cdr3_nt: TGTGCCAGCAGCCAGGGACAGGGCCTCTATGGCTACACCTTC

v_call: TRBV28
j_call: TRBJ1-4
d_call: NA
clone_size: NA
cdr3_aa: CASSPGAYEKLFF
cdr3_nt: TGTGCCAGCAGTCCGGGCGCGTATGAAAAACTGTTTTTT

v_call: TRBV7-9
j_call: TRBJ2-1
d_call: NA
clone_size: NA
cdr3_aa: CASSLNRDQFF
cdr3_nt: TGTGCCAGCAGCTTAAATCGGGACCAGTTCTTC

v_call: TRBV7-3
j_call: TRBJ2-1
d_call: TRBD2
clone_size: NA
cdr3_aa: CASSDHLAGGPTDEQFF
cdr3_nt: TGTGCCAGCAGCGACCACTTAGCGGGAGGGCCGACGGATGAGCAGTTCTTC

v_call: TRBV12-3/TRBV12-4
j_call: TRBJ1-4
d_call: TRBD1
clone_size: NA
cdr3_aa: CASSLGGTGEKLFF
cdr3_nt: TGTGCCAGCAGTTTAGGAGGGACAGGGGAAAAACTGTTTTTT

v_call: TRBV5-5
j_call: TRBJ1-6
d_call: NA
clone_size: NA
cdr3_aa: CASSTEALGGSPLHF
cdr3_nt: TGTGCCAGCAGCACGGAGGCGCTGGGTGGGTCACCCCTCCACTTT

v_call: TRBV7-2
j_call: TRBJ1-5
d_call: NA
clone_size: many
cdr3_aa: CASKPDSGGGQPQHF
cdr3_nt: TGTGCCAGCAAGCCGGACAGTGGCGGCGGTCAGCCCCAGCATTTT

v_call: TRBV7-9
j_call: TRBJ2-1
d_call: TRBD2
clone_size: many
cdr3_aa: CASSIGLAGGVEQFF
cdr3_nt: TGTGCCAGCAGCATTGGACTAGCGGGAGGCGTTGAGCAGTTCTTC

v_call: TRBV7-8
j_call: TRBJ1-1
d_call: NA
clone_size: many
cdr3_aa: CASSFRDFENTEAFF
cdr3_nt: TGTGCCAGCAGCTTCCGGGACTTTGAGAACACTGAAGCTTTCTTT

v_call: TRBV20-1
j_call: TRBJ2-1
d_call: NA
clone_size: NA
cdr3_aa: CSAYGPSGYNEQFF
cdr3_nt: TGCAGTGCTTACGGTCCTTCGGGTTACAATGAGCAGTTCTTC

v_call: TRBV5-1
j_call: TRBJ2-1
d_call: NA
clone_size: few
cdr3_aa: CASSLLATPGLSYNEQFF
cdr3_nt: TGCGCCAGCAGCTTACTAGCCACCCCAGGCCTCTCCTACAATGAGCAGTTCTTC

v_call: TRBV12-3/TRBV12-4
j_call: TRBJ2-4
d_call: NA
clone_size: NA
cdr3_aa: CAVSGPGERNIQYF
cdr3_nt: TGTGCCGTCTCTGGACCGGGAGAGAGGAACATTCAGTACTTC

v_call: TRBV27
j_call: TRBJ2-1
d_call: TRBD2
clone_size: NA
cdr3_aa: CASSLSSGRALNEQFF
cdr3_nt: TGTGCCAGCAGTTTATCCAGCGGGAGGGCTCTCAATGAGCAGTTCTTC

v_call: TRBV7-9
j_call: TRBJ2-6
d_call: TRBD2
clone_size: NA
cdr3_aa: CASSPGLAGDSGANVLTF
cdr3_nt: TGTGCCAGCAGCCCAGGACTAGCGGGGGACTCTGGGGCCAACGTCCTGACTTTC

v_call: TRBV6-1
j_call: TRBJ1-3
d_call: NA
clone_size: NA
cdr3_aa: CASREPTAAVLRNTIYF
cdr3_nt: TGTGCCAGCAGGGAACCGACAGCCGCGGTTCTTAGAAACACCATATATTTT

v_call: TRBV7-8
j_call: TRBJ2-1
d_call: TRBD2
clone_size: many
cdr3_aa: CASSPIAGSYNEQFF
cdr3_nt: TGTGCCAGCAGCCCAATAGCGGGGTCCTACAATGAGCAGTTCTTC

v_call: TRBV2
j_call: TRBJ2-1
d_call: TRBD2
clone_size: NA
cdr3_aa: CASSESGGRANNEQFF
cdr3_nt: TGTGCCAGCAGTGAGAGTGGCGGGAGGGCAAACAATGAGCAGTTCTTC

v_call: TRBV6-1
j_call: TRBJ2-3
d_call: NA
clone_size: NA
cdr3_aa: CASSEGGLAVDTQYF
cdr3_nt: TGTGCCAGCAGTGAAGGCGGGCTTGCGGTAGATACGCAGTATTTT

v_call: TRBV5-1
j_call: TRBJ1-1
d_call: TRBD1
clone_size: NA
cdr3_aa: CASSLVEQGVSEAFF
cdr3_nt: TGCGCCAGCAGCTTGGTTGAACAGGGGGTATCTGAAGCTTTCTTT

v_call: TRBV7-2
j_call: TRBJ2-5
d_call: TRBD2
clone_size: many
cdr3_aa: CASLSGRAGETQYF
cdr3_nt: TGTGCCAGCCTAAGCGGGAGGGCCGGGGAGACCCAGTACTTC

v_call: TRBV6-5
j_call: TRBJ1-5
d_call: NA
clone_size: NA
cdr3_aa: CVSSYSNNQPQHF
cdr3_nt: TGTGTCAGCAGTTACTCGAATAATCAGCCCCAGCATTTT

v_call: TRBV30
j_call: TRBJ1-5
d_call: TRBD1
clone_size: NA
cdr3_aa: CAYRPGQGISGNQPQHF
cdr3_nt: TGTGCCTACCGACCGGGACAGGGTATCAGTGGCAATCAGCCCCAGCATTTT

v_call: TRBV7-2
j_call: TRBJ2-1
d_call: TRBD2
clone_size: many
cdr3_aa: CASSTSGTSGSNEQFF
cdr3_nt: TGTGCCAGCAGCACCTCCGGGACTAGCGGGAGCAATGAGCAGTTCTTC

v_call: TRBV5-1
j_call: TRBJ2-2
d_call: TRBD1
clone_size: once
cdr3_aa: CASSLGFQGALTGELFF
cdr3_nt: TGCGCCAGCAGCTTAGGGTTTCAGGGGGCGCTCACCGGGGAGCTGTTTTTT

v_call: TRBV19
j_call: TRBJ2-3
d_call: NA
clone_size: few
cdr3_aa: CASSMKTPTSTDTQYF
cdr3_nt: TGTGCCAGTAGTATGAAGACACCTACTAGCACAGATACGCAGTATTTT

v_call: TRBV4-1
j_call: TRBJ1-2
d_call: NA
clone_size: NA
cdr3_aa: CASSPGNRALEGYTF
cdr3_nt: TGCGCCAGCAGCCCCGGAAACCGGGCCCTGGAGGGCTACACCTTC

v_call: TRBV10-3
j_call: TRBJ1-6
d_call: NA
clone_size: few
cdr3_aa: CAISESGVSPLHF
cdr3_nt: TGTGCCATCAGTGAGTCGGGTGTTTCACCCCTCCACTTT

v_call: TRBV7-2
j_call: TRBJ1-6
d_call: NA
clone_size: NA
cdr3_aa: CASSLVQGGSPLHF
cdr3_nt: TGTGCCAGCAGCTTGGTTCAGGGCGGTTCACCCCTCCACTTT

v_call: TRBV2
j_call: TRBJ2-1
d_call: TRBD2
clone_size: few
cdr3_aa: CASSDRTSGYNEQFF
cdr3_nt: TGTGCCAGCAGTGACAGGACTAGCGGGTACAATGAGCAGTTCTTC

v_call: TRBV6-2/TRBV6-3
j_call: TRBJ2-3
d_call: NA
clone_size: NA
cdr3_aa: CASTPRGTDTQYF
cdr3_nt: TGTGCCAGCACCCCTCGAGGTACAGATACGCAGTATTTT